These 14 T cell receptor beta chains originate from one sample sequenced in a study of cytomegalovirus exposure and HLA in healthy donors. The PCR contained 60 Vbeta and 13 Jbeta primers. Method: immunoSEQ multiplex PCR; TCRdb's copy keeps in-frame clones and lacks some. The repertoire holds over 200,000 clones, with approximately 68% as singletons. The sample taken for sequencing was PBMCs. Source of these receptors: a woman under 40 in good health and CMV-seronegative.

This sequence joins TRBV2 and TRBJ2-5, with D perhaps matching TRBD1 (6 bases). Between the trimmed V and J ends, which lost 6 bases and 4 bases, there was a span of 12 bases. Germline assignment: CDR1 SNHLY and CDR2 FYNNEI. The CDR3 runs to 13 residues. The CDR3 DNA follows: TGTGCCAGCAGGGTACAGGGCGGAGAGACCCAGTACTTC. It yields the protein CASRVQGGETQYF.

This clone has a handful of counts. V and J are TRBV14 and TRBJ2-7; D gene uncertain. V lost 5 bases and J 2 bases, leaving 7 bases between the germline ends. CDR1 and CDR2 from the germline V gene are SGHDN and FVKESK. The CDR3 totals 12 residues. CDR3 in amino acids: CASSASPYEQYF. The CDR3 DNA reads TGTGCCAGCAGCGCGAGCCCCTACGAGCAGTACTTC.

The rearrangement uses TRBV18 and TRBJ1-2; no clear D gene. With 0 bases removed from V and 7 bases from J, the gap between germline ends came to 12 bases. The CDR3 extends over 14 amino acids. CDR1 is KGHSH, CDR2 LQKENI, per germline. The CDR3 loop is CASSPPERRGGYTF. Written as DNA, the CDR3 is TGTGCCAGCTCACCACCTGAAAGGCGCGGTGGCTACACCTTC. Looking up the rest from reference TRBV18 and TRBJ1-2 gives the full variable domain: NAGVMQNPRHLVRRRGQEARLRCSPMKGHSHVYWYRQLPEEGLKFMVYLQKENIIDESGMPKERFSAEFPKEGPSILRIQQVVRGDSAAYFCASSPPERRGGYTFGSGTRLTVV.

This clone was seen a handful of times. This CDR3 is CASSQNPGQSEQYF. The CDR3 DNA follows: TGTGCCAGCTCACAGAACCCCGGACAGAGTGAGCAGTACTTC. V is TRBV18 and J is TRBJ2-7; maybe TRBD1 (6 bases). The CDR3 sequence is 14 residues long. Deletions cut 4 bases from V and 7 bases from J, with 17 bases between. Per germline, CDR1 KGHSH and CDR2 LQKENI.

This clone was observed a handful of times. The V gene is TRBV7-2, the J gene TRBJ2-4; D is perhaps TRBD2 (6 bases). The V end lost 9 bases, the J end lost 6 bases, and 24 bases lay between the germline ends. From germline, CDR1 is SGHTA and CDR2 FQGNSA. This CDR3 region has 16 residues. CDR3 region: CASRRGGGASVNIQYF. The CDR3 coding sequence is TGTGCCAGTCGAAGGGGAGGAGGGGCATCAGTAAACATTCAGTACTTC.

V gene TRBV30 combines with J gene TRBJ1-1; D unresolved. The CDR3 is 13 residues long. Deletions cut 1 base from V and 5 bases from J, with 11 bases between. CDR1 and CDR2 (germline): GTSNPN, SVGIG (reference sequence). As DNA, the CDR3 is TGTGCCTGGAGTGCAATCTACCGAACTGAAGCTTTCTTT. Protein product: CAWSAIYRTEAFF. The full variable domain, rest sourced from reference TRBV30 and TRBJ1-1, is SQTIHQWPATLVQPVGSPLSLECTVEGTSNPNLYWYRQAAGRGLQLLFYSVGIGQISSEVPQNLSASRPQDRQFILSSKKLLLSDSGFYLCAWSAIYRTEAFFGQGTRLTVV.

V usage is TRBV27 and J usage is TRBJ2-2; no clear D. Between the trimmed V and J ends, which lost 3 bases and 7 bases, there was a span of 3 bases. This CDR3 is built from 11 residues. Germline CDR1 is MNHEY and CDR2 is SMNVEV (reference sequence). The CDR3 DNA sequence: TGTGCCAGCAGTTTCCACGGGGAGCTGTTTTTT. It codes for CASSFHGELFF.

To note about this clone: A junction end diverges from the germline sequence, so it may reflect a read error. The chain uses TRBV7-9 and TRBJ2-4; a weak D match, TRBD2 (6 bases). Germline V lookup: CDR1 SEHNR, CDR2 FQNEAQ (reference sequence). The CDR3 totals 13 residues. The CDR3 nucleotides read TGTTCCAGCAGCTTCGGCCGGGGGTTTGGCTTGTACTTC. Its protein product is CSSSFGRGFGLYF.

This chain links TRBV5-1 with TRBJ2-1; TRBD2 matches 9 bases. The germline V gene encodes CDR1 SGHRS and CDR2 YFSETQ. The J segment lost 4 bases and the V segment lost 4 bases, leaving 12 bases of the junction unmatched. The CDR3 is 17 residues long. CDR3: CASSPTAGTSRYNEQFF. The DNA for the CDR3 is TGCGCCAGCAGCCCCACCGCCGGGACTAGCAGATACAATGAGCAGTTCTTC.

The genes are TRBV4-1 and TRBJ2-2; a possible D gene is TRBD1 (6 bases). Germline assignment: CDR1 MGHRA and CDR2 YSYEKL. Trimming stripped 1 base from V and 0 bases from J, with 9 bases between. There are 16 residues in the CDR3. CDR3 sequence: CASSQGTVANTGELFF. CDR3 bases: TGCGCCAGCAGCCAAGGGACAGTAGCGAACACCGGGGAGCTGTTTTTT.

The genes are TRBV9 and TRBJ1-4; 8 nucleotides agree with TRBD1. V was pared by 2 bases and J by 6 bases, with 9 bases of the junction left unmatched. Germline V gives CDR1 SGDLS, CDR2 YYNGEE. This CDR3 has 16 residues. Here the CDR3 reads CASSVGQGGVYEKLFF. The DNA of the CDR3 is TGTGCCAGCAGCGTCGGACAGGGTGGGGTGTATGAAAAACTGTTTTTT.

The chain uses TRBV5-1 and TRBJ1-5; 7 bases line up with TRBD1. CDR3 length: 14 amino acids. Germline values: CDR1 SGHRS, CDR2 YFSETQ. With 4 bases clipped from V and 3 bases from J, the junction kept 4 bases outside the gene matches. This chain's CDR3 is CASSPTGPNQPQHF. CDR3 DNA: TGCGCCAGCAGCCCGACAGGGCCCAATCAGCCCCAGCATTTT.

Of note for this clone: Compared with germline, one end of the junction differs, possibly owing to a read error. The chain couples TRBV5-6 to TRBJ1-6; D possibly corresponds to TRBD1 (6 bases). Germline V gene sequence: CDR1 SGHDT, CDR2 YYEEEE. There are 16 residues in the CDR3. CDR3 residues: CASSIRQADYNSPLNF. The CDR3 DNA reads TGTGCCAGCAGCATTAGACAGGCCGACTATAATTCACCCCTCAACTTT.

In DNA, the CDR3 is TGCGCCAGCTCTCAGGGCCTAGACAGGGACCCCTCGGGGACCCAGTACTTC. As protein: CASSQGLDRDPSGTQYF. The rearrangement joins TRBV4-1 to TRBJ2-5, with TRBD1 identical over 7 bases. CDR3 length equals 17 residues. CDR1 and CDR2 (germline): MGHRA, YSYEKL. The J segment lost 7 bases and the V segment lost 8 bases, leaving 22 bases of the junction unmatched.